This TCR beta chain was retrieved from a study of CD8 T cell repertoires and HIV-1 epitope variants (dated by TCRdb to 2018 to 2021). For the wider study: In separate culture wells, T cells were stimulated with each of twenty-five peptides that represented autologous and known Gag and Nef epitope variants. An aliquot of 1M T cells was saved as an uncultured baseline condition, separate from the roughly 83 T cell cultures. T cells were enriched using the EasySep Human T Cell Enrichment Kit and were co-cultured with equal numbers of autologous T cell-negative cells serving as antigen-presenting cells. A CMV, EBV and flu peptide pool, the Ebola AY9 epitope as negative control, and a no-peptide well were included as control conditions. The epitopes tested were three Gag epitope families plus Nef HW9 and YT9. The cultures were grown for less than 11 days in IMDM with gentamicin, and half of the media was changed on days 3 and 7 with IL-2, IL-7 and IL-15 added. Running each culture condition in triplicate, except for one peptide done in duplicate, gave a total of about 91 T cell cultures.

What the work shows at the level of the full study, not this receptor alone: The Nef KF9 family was recognized by five clonotypes and the HW9 family by one, and no responses to the TAALDMSHF plasma variant were observed. Roughly 9 antigen-specific TCR beta clonotypes were identified, and 6 or 7 of them appeared cross-reactive for autologous or known escape epitope variants. The assay identified only TCR beta chains and indicated proliferation to antigen, not T cell function or cytokine profile.

CDR3 length: 15 amino acids, cysteine to phenylalanine. Only CDR3 DNA remains: 45 bases, in frame from the first base. Looking up the germline V gene (reference sequence) yields CDR1 SSHAT and CDR2 FNYEAQ. Sequencing of TCR beta CDR3 regions was done on the immunoSEQ platform at survey depth. The QIAamp DNA micro kit was used to extract genomic DNA from every cultured and uncultured CD8+ T cell population. Processing in the source paper ran as follows. Samples with fewer than 5,000 productive reads were excluded, which removed about 7% of the roughly 80 HIV peptide-stimulated cultures. Sequences were trimmed to CDR3 by a MANAFEST web app, and nonproductive sequences, CDR3s under 5 amino acids, and sequences not starting with C or ending with F/W were removed. For a clonotype to count as antigen-specific, the clonotype had to expand relative to the no-peptide control in at least 2 of 3 replicates at FDR 0.01, and only within one epitope family. In addition, a specific clonotype needed a frequency at least fivefold higher than in wells stimulated with peptides from other epitope families. Imported from immuneACCESS, the table was reduced by TCRdb to in-frame sequences with V and J called. These copies leave out some clones; in studies compared against another copy, an unresolved V gene accounts for under half, and the cause of the remainder is not known. V, J and clone size are those of that table, while D and trimming were read from the DNA. The sample has a few thousand clones on record, 55% to 70% of them singletons. Around 45% of the sample is in the top ten clones.

The EasySep Human CD8+ T Cell Enrichment Kit was used on day 10 to isolate CD8+ T cells from every culture. In this sample, this clone turned up once. Which antigen it targets is not known. One end of the junction is discordant with germline, which a read error may explain. The sample was cultured CD8+ T cells derived from PBMCs. This sequence was found in a male donor with HIV. The chain is made from TRBV7-7 and TRBJ2-1, with TRBD1 perhaps the D gene, on 8 matching bases. The DNA is as follows: TGTGCTAGCAGCTTAGCTACAGGGGGGGGGCATGAGCAGTTCTTC. It translates to CASSLATGGGHEQFF.